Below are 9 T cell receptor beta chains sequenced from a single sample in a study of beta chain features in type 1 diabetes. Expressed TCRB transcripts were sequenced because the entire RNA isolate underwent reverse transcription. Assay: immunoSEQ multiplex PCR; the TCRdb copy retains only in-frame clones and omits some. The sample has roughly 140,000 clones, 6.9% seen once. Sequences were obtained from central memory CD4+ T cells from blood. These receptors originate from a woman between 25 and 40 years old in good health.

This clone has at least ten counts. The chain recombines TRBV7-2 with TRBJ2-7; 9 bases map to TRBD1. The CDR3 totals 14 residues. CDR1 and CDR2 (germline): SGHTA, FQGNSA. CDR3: CVSASDRGFREQYF. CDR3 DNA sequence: TGTGTGTCGGCCTCCGACAGGGGGTTTCGGGAGCAGTACTTC.

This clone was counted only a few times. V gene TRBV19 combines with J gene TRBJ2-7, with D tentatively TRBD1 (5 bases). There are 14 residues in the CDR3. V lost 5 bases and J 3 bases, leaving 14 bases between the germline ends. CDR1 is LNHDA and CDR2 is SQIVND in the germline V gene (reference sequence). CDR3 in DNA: TGTGCCAGTAGTGAACAGGTTTTTCTCTACGAGCAGTACTTC. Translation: CASSEQVFLYEQYF.

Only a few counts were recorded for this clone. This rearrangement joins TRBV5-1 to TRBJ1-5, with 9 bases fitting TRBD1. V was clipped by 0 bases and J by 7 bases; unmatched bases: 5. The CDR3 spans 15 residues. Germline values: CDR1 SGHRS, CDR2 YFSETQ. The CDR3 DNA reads TGCGCCAGCAGCTTGGGGACAGGGGTGCGACAGCCCCAGCATTTT. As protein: CASSLGTGVRQPQHF.

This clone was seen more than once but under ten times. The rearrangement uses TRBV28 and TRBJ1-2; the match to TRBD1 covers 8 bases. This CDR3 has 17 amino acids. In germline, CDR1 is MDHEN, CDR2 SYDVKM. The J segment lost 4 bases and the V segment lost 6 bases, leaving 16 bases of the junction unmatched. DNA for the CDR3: TGTGCCAGCAGCCCGCCCCAACAGGGGGTGCTGGCCTATGGCTACACCTTC. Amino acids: CASSPPQQGVLAYGYTF.

The CDR3: CASSTQAGGVEQFF. The DNA of the CDR3 is TGTGCCAGCAGTACACAAGCGGGAGGGGTTGAGCAGTTCTTC. V is TRBV6-5 and J is TRBJ2-1, with 10 bases lining up with TRBD2. This CDR3 is built from 14 residues. The V gene end was trimmed by 5 bases and the J gene end by 9 bases; junction bases not matched to a gene: 7. CDR1 and CDR2 from the germline V gene are MNHEY and SVGAGI.

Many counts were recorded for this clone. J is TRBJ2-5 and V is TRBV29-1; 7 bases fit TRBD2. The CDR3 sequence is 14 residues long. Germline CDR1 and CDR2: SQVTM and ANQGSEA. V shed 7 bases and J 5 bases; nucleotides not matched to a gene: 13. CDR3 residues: CSAVEWRGYETQYF. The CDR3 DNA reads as TGCAGCGCCGTAGAATGGCGGGGGTACGAGACCCAGTACTTC.

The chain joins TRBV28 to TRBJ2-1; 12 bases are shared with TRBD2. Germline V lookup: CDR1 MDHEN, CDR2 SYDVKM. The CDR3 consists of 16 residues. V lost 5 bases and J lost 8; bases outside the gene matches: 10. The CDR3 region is CASSTRTGTSGYEQFF. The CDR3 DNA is TGTGCCAGCAGTACCCGGACAGGGACTAGCGGGTATGAGCAGTTCTTC.

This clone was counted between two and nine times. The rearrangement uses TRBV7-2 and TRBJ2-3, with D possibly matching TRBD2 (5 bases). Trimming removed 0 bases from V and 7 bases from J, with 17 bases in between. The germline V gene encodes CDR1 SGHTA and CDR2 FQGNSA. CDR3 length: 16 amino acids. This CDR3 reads CASSLAKSRATNTQYF. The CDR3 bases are TGTGCCAGCAGCTTAGCGAAGTCGAGGGCAACAAATACGCAGTATTTT.

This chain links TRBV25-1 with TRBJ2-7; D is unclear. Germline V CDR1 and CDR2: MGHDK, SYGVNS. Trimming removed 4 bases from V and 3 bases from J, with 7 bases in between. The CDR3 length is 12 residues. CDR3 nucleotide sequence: TGTGCCAGCAGTGTTTCATTCTACGAGCAGTACTTC. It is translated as CASSVSFYEQYF.